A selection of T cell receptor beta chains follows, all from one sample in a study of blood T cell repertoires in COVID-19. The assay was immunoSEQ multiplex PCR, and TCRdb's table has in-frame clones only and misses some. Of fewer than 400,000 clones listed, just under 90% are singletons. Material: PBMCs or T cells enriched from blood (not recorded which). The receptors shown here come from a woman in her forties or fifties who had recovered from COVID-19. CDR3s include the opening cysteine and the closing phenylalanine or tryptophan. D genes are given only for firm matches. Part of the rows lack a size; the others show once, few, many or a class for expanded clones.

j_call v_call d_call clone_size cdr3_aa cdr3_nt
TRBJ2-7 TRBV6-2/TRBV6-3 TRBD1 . CASSYGTGQSYF TGTGCCAGCAGTTACGGTACGGGACAGAGCTACTTC
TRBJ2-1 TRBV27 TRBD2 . CASSPPGLADHMKFF TGTGCCAGCAGTCCACCGGGACTAGCGGACCACATGAAGTTCTTC
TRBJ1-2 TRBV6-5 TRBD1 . CASSTRDREPYGYTF TGTGCCAGCAGCACCCGGGACAGGGAACCCTATGGCTACACCTTC
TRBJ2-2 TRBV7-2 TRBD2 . CASCKQSRPLGGNAGELFF TGTGCCAGCTGCAAACAATCACGGCCCTTGGGAGGGAATGCCGGGGAGCTGTTTTTT
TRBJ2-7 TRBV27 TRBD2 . CASSPAAGGLYEQYF TGTGCCAGCAGTCCAGCTGCGGGAGGTCTATACGAGCAGTACTTC
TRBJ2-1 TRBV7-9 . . CASSLRAGGSYNEQFF TGTGCCAGCAGCTTAAGGGCGGGCGGCTCCTACAATGAGCAGTTCTTC
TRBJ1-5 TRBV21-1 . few CARVRHTARCSNQPQHF TGTGCACGGGTCCGGCATACTGCTCGATGTAGCAATCAGCCCCAGCATTTT
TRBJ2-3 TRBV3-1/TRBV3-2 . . CASSQHQGTDTQYF TGTGCCAGCAGCCAACACCAGGGCACAGATACGCAGTATTTT
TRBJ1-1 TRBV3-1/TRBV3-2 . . CASSQLQDSPNTEAFF TGTGCCAGCAGCCAATTACAGGATTCCCCAAACACTGAAGCTTTCTTT
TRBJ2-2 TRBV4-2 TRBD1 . CASSPPGGTGELFF TGTGCCAGCAGCCCCCCAGGGGGCACCGGGGAGCTGTTTTTT
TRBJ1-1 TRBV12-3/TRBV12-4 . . CASSFSREAEAFF TGTGCCAGCAGTTTCTCCAGGGAGGCAGAAGCTTTCTTT
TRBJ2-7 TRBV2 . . CASTDLTRGDEQYF TGTGCCAGCACAGACCTGACCCGCGGGGACGAGCAGTACTTC
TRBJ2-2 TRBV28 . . CASRPFSGGNGELFF TGTGCCAGCAGACCGTTCTCGGGGGGCAACGGGGAGCTGTTTTTT
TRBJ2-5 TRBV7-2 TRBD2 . CASSLAGTNQETQYF TGTGCCAGCAGCTTAGCCGGGACTAACCAAGAGACCCAGTACTTC
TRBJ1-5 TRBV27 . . CASSFRQTNQPQHF TGTGCCAGCAGTTTCCGACAGACCAATCAGCCCCAGCATTTT
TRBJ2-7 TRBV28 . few CASSLLYEQYF TGTGCCAGCAGTCTCCTCTACGAGCAGTACTTC
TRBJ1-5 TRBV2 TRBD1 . CASSPGTGLHF TGTGCCAGCAGTCCCGGGACAGGGCTCCATTTT
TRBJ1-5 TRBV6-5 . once CASSRSQPQHF TGTGCCAGCAGCAGAAGTCAGCCCCAGCATTTT
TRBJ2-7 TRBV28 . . CASSTADRYSYEQYF TGTGCCAGCAGTACAGCGGACAGATACTCCTACGAGCAGTACTTC
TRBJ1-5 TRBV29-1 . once CSVVKDNNQPQHF TGCAGCGTTGTGAAGGACAACAATCAGCCCCAGCATTTT
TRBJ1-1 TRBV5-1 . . CASSLAVMGGGEAFF TGCGCCAGCAGCTTGGCCGTAATGGGAGGGGGTGAAGCTTTCTTT
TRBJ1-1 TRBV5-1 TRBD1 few CASSPQGGNQAFF TGCGCCAGCAGCCCACAGGGGGGAAACCAAGCTTTCTTT
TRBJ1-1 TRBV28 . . CASSPSNLRSEAFF TGTGCCAGCAGCCCATCAAACTTACGAAGTGAAGCTTTCTTT
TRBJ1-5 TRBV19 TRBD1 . CASSIRTGKLGSQPQHF TGTGCCAGTAGTATCCGGACAGGGAAGCTGGGAAGTCAGCCCCAGCATTTT
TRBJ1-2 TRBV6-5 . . CASSYDRNYGYTF TGTGCCAGCAGTTATGACAGGAACTATGGCTACACCTTC
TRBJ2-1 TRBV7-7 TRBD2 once CASSLGELAGSNEQFF TGTGCTAGCAGCTTAGGAGAGCTAGCGGGGTCGAATGAGCAGTTCTTC
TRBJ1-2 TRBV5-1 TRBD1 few CASSLAQGAVRSYTF TGCGCCAGCAGCTTGGCGCAGGGGGCGGTCAGGAGCTACACCTTC
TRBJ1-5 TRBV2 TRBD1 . CASRNWGTAYQPQHF TGTGCCAGCAGGAATTGGGGGACAGCCTATCAGCCCCAGCATTTT
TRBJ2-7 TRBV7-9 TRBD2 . CASSRGPSGSYEQYF TGTGCCAGCAGCCGGGGTCCTAGCGGTTCCTACGAGCAGTACTTC
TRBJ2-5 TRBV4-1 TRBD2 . CASSRGTSGGAGETQYF TGCGCCAGCAGCCGCGGGACTAGCGGGGGGGCGGGGGAGACCCAGTACTTC
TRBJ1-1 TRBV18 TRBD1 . CASSPQGLEAFF TGTGCCAGCTCCCCACAGGGGCTTGAAGCTTTCTTT
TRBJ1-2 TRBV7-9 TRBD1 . CASSDITGDYGYTF TGTGCCAGCAGCGATATCACAGGGGACTATGGCTACACCTTC
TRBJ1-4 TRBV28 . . CASSSHTGSVEKLFF TGTGCCAGCAGTTCGCACACAGGGTCGGTTGAAAAACTGTTTTTT
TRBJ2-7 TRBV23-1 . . CASTRGQTYEQYF TGCGCCAGCACCCGCGGACAGACCTACGAGCAGTACTTC
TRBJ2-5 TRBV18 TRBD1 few CASSPNRGETQYF TGTGCCAGCTCACCCAACAGGGGAGAGACCCAGTACTTC
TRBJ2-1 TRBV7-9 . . CASSRWGTQPRGNEQFF TGTGCCAGCAGCCGTTGGGGGACTCAGCCTAGGGGCAATGAGCAGTTCTTC
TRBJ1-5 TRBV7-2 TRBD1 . CASSLGQGVGNQPQHF TGTGCCAGCAGCTTGGGACAGGGGGTTGGCAATCAGCCCCAGCATTTT
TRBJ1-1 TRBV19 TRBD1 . CASVRQGSNTEAFF TGTGCCAGTGTGCGACAGGGCTCCAACACTGAAGCTTTCTTT
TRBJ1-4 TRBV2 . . CASSLPGDWGHF TGTGCCAGCAGTCTGCCCGGCGATTGGGGCCATTTT
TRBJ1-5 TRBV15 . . CATSKGGQNSNQPQHF TGTGCCACCAGCAAAGGAGGACAGAATAGCAATCAGCCCCAGCATTTT
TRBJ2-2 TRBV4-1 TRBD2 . CASSQEWASGGPYTGELFF TGCGCCAGCAGCCAAGAATGGGCTAGCGGGGGGCCCTACACCGGGGAGCTGTTTTTT
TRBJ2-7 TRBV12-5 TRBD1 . CASGPGQGGYEQYF TGTGCTAGTGGTCCTGGACAGGGCGGATACGAGCAGTACTTC
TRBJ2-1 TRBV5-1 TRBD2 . CASSKAGGPSNEQFF TGCGCCAGCTCTAAAGCGGGGGGGCCGTCCAATGAGCAGTTCTTC
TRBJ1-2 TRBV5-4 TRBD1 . CASSLAGTEGYTF TGTGCCAGCAGCTTGGCCGGGACAGAAGGCTACACCTTC
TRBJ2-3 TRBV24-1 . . CATSDSSRVTPGGTDTQYF TGTGCCACCAGTGATTCCTCCCGGGTGACTCCCGGGGGTACAGATACGCAGTATTTT
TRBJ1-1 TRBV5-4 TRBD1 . CASSYTGGRTEAFF TGTGCCAGCAGCTACACAGGGGGAAGAACTGAAGCTTTCTTT
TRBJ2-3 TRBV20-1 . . CSASRTDTQYF TGCAGTGCTAGCCGCACAGACACGCAGTATTTT
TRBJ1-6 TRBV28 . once CASSFPWRVDSPLHF TGTGCCAGCAGTTTTCCATGGAGGGTAGACTCACCCCTCCACTTT
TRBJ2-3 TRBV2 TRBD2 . CASSEWGLAGATDTQYF TGTGCCAGCAGTGAATGGGGACTAGCGGGGGCCACAGATACGCAGTATTTT
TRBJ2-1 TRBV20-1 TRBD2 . CSGTIAGVQFF TGCAGTGGGACCATAGCGGGGGTTCAGTTCTTC
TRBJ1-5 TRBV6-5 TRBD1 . CASIEGTGILEPQHF TGTGCCAGCATCGAAGGGACAGGGATTTTAGAGCCCCAGCATTTT
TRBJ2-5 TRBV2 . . CASSVGQAQETQYF TGTGCCAGCAGTGTGGGGCAGGCCCAAGAGACCCAGTACTTC
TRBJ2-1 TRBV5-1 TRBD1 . CASSSLTGRSYNEQFF TGCGCCAGCAGCTCCCTGACAGGGCGCTCCTACAATGAGCAGTTCTTC